This TCR beta chain was recovered during a study of T cells in localized non-small cell lung cancer. Germline CDR1 and CDR2: MNHEY and SMNVEV (reference sequence). V shed 2 bases and J shed 3 bases, with 11 bases lying between them. The CDR3 covers 14 residues. Whole-study findings and limits: Sequencing involved a lone tumor region, leaving heterogeneity possible. Exceeding tumor, uninvolved adjacent lung had the highest T cell clonality. In adjacent lung appeared a median about 58 of the top 100 tumor clones. Longer overall survival accompanied higher blood T cell density.

This clone has more than one count but fewer than ten. What it binds is not known. Clones were read by immunoSEQ multiplex PCR, and TCRdb kept only the in-frame ones, dropping some. The sample records fewer than 30,000 clones, 80% to 85% being singletons. Sequences were derived from peripheral blood mononuclear cells, sampled before any cancer treatment. The receptor was isolated from a man between 40 and 69 years old with stage III lung adenocarcinoma. This chain connects TRBV27 to TRBJ2-7; unclear D gene. The DNA of the CDR3 is TGTGCCAGCAGTTTACTACCGACTCGCTACGAGCAGTACTTC. Protein: CASSLLPTRYEQYF.